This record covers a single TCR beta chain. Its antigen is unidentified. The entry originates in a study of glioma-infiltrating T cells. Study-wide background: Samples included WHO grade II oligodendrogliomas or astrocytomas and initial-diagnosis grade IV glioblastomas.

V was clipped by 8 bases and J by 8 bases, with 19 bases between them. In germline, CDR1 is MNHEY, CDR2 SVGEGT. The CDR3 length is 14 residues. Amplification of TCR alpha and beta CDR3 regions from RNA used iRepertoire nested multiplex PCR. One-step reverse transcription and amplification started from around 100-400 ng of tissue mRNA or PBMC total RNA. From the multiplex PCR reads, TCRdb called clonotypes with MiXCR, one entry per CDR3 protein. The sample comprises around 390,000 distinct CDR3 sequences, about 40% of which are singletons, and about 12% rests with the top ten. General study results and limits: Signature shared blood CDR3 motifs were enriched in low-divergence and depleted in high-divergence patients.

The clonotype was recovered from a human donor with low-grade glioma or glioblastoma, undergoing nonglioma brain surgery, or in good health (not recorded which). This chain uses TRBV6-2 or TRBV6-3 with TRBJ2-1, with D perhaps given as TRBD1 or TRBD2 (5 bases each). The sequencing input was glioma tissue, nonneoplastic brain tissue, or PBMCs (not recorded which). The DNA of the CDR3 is TGTGCCAGCGGATCCAGAAGGGACGGGGATGAGCAGTTCTTC. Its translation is CASGSRRDGDEQFF.